This TCR beta chain came from a study of blood T cell repertoires in COVID-19. Overall study: PBMCs, B-cell-depleted T cells, or T cells provided the cDNA or gDNA that made up the material.

There are 16 residues in the CDR3. Looked up from germline, CDR1 is SEHNR and CDR2 is FQNEAQ (reference sequence). The V and J ends lost 3 bases and 6 bases respectively, with 15 bases between them. Self-reported history from a screening survey and questionnaire set each donor's cohort. Recovered status in Cohort 3 required two negative PCRs, clearance, or symptom resolution. Original methodology: From reference gene primer amplification, estimates of nucleated cell counts were derived. Method: immunoSEQ multiplex PCR; TCRdb's copy keeps in-frame clones and lacks some. V and J calls and clone size are copied from that table; D and trimming were computed from the DNA. This table holds under 450,000 clones, less than 90% found once.

This chain joins TRBV7-9 and TRBJ1-6, with D tentatively TRBD1 (5 bases). Sequencing used PBMCs or T cells enriched from blood (not recorded which). This clonotype originated in a woman aged 25 to 39 who had recovered from COVID-19. The CDR3 DNA follows: TGTGCCAGCAGCTTCAACTCAGGGCAGGGTAATTCACCCCTCCACTTT. Residues: CASSFNSGQGNSPLHF.